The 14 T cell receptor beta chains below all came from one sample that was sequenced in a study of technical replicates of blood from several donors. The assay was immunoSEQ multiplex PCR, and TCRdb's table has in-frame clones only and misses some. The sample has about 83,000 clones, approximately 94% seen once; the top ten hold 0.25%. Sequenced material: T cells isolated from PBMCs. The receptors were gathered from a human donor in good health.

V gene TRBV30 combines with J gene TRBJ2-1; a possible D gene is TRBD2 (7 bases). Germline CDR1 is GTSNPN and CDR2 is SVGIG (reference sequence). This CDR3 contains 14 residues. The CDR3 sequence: CALTDGGGAVEQFF. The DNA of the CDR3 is TGTGCTTTAACCGATGGAGGGGGGGCTGTTGAGCAGTTCTTC.

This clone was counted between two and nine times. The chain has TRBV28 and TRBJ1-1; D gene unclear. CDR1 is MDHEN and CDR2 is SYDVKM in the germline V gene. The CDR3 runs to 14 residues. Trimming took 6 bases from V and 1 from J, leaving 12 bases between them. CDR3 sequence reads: CASREWGGNTEAFF. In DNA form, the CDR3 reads TGTGCCAGCAGGGAATGGGGAGGGAACACTGAAGCTTTCTTT.

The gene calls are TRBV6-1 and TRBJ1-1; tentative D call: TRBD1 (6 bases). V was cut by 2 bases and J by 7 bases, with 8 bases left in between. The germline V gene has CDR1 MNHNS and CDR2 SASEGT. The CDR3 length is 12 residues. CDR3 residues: CASSETGFEAFF. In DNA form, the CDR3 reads TGTGCCAGCAGTGAAACAGGGTTTGAAGCTTTCTTT.

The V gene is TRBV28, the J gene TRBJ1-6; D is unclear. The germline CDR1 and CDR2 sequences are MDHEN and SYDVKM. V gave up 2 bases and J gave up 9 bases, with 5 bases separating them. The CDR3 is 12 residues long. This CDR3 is CASSLGRSPLHF. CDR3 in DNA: TGTGCCAGCAGTTTAGGCCGTTCACCCCTCCACTTT.

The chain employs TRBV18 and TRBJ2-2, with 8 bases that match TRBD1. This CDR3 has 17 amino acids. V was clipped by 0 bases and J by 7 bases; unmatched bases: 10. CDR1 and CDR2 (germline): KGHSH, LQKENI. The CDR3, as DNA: TGTGCCAGCTCACCACCGCCGGGACAGGCGAAGTACGGGGAGCTGTTTTTT. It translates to CASSPPPGQAKYGELFF.

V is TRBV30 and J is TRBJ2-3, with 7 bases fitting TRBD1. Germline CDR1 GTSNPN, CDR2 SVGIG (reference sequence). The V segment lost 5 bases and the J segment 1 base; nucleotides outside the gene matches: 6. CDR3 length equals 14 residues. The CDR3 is CAWGQAYGTDTQYF. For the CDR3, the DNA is TGTGCCTGGGGACAGGCGTATGGCACAGATACGCAGTATTTT.

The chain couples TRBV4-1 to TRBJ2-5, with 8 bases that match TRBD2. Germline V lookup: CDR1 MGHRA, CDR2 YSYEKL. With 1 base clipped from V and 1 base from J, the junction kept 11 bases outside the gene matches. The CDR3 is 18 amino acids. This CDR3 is CASSQVYRTGTSQETQYF. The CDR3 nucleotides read TGCGCCAGCAGCCAAGTGTACCGAACCGGGACTAGCCAAGAGACCCAGTACTTC.

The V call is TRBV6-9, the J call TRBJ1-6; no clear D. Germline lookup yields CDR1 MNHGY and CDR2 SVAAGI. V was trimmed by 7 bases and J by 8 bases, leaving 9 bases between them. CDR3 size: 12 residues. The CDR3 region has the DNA TGTGCCAGCACTAACTCGGATTCACCCCTCCACTTT. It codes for CASTNSDSPLHF.

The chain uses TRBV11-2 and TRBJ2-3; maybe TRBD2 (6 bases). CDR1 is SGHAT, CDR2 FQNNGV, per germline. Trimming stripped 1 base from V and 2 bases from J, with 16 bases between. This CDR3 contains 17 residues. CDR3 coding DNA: TGTGCCAGCAGCTTAGTCGGCGGGGCATACAACACAGATACGCAGTATTTT. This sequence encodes CASSLVGGAYNTDTQYF.

CDR3: CASSSPMDTGELFF. The CDR3 coding sequence is TGTGCCAGCAGCTCCCCTATGGACACCGGGGAGCTGTTTTTT. This sequence joins TRBV7-3 and TRBJ2-2; D is undetermined. Germline V lookup: CDR1 SGHTA, CDR2 FQGTGA. This CDR3 has 14 amino acids. Trimming removed 4 bases from V and 3 bases from J, with 9 bases in between.

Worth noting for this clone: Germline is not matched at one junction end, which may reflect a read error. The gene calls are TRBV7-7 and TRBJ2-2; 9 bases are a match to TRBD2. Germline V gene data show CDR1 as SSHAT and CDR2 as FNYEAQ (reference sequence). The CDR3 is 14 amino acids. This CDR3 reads CASTIAGATGELFF. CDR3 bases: TGTGCTAGCACCATAGCGGGGGCCACCGGGGAGCTGTTTTTT. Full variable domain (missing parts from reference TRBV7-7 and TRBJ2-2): GAGVSQSPRYKVTKRGQDVTLRCDPISSHATLYWYQQALGQGPEFLTYFNYEAQPDKSGLPSDRFSAERPEGSISTLTIQRTEQRDSAMYRCASTIAGATGELFFGEGSRLTVL.

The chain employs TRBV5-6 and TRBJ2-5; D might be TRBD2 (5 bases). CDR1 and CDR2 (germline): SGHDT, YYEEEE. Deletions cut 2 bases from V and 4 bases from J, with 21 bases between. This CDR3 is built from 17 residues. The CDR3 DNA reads TGTGCCAGCAGCTTTGCGCCAAGGTGGGGAGAGGGAGAGACCCAGTACTTC. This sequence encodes CASSFAPRWGEGETQYF.

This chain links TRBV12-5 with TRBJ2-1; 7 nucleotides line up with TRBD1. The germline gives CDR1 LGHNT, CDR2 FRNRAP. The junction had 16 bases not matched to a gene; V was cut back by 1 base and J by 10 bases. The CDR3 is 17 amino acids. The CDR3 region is CASGLDLPGQYHREQFF. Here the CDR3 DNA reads TGTGCTAGTGGTTTGGACCTCCCGGGACAGTACCACAGGGAGCAGTTCTTC.

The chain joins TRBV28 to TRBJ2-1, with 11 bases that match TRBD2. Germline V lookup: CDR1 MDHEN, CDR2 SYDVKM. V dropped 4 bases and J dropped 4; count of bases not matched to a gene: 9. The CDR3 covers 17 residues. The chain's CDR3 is CASSSATSGSYYNEQFF. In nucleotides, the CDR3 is TGTGCCAGCAGTTCGGCAACTAGCGGGAGTTATTACAATGAGCAGTTCTTC.